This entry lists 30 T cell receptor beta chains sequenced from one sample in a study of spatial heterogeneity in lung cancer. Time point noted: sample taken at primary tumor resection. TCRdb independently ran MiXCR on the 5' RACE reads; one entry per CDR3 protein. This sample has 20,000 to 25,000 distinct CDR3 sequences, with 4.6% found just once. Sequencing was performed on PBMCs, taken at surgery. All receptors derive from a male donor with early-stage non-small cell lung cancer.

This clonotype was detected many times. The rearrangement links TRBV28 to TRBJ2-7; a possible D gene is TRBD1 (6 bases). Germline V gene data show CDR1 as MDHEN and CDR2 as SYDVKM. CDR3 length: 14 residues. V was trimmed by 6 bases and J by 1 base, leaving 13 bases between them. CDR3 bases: TGTGCCAGCAGCCCTTTCAGGGGATCCTACGAGCAGTACTTC. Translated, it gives CASSPFRGSYEQYF.

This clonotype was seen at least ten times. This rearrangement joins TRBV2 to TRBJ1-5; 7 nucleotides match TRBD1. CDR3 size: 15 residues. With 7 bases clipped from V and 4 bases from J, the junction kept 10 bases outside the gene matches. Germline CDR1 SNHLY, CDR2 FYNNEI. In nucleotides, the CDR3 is TGTGCCAGCACTATGGACAGGTTCCTTAATCAGCCCCAGCATTTT. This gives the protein CASTMDRFLNQPQHF.

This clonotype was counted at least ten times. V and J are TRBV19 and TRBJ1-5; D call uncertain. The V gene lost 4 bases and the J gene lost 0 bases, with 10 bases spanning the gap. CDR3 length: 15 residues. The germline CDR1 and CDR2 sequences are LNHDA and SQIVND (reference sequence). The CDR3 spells CASSNHPYSNQPQHF. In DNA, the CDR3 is TGTGCCAGTAGTAATCATCCTTATAGCAATCAGCCCCAGCATTTT.

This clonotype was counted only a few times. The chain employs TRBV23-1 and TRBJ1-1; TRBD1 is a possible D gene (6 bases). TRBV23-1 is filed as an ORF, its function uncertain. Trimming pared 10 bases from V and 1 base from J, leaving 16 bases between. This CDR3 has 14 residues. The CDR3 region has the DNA TGCGCCAATTGGTCCGGGACACCGAACACTGAAGCTTTCTTT. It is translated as CANWSGTPNTEAFF.

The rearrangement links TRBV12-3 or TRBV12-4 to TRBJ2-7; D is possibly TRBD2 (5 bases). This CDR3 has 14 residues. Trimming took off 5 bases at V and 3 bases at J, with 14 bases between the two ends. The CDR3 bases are TGTGCCAGCAGTCGAGGGAATACTAACTACGAGCAGTACTTC. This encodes CASSRGNTNYEQYF.

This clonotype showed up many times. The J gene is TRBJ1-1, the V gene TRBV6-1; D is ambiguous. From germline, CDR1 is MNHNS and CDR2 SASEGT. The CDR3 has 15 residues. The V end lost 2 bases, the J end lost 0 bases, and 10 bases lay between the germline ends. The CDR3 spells CASSELRYMNTEAFF. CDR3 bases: TGTGCCAGCAGTGAATTACGGTACATGAACACTGAAGCTTTCTTT.

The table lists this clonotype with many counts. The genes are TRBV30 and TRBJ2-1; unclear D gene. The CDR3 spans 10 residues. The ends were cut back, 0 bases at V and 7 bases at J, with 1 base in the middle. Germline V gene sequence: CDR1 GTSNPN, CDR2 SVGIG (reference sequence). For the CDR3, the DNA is TGTGCCTGGAGTGTAAATGAGCAGTTCTTC. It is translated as CAWSVNEQFF.

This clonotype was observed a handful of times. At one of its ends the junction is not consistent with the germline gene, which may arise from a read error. The CDR3 loop is CAGRDTGYNEQFF. CDR3 nucleotides: TGTGCCGGCAGGGATACAGGTTACAATGAGCAGTTCTTC. The chain employs TRBV11-2 and TRBJ2-1, with TRBD1 as a possible D gene (5 bases). The CDR3 sequence is 13 residues long. Germline CDR1 and CDR2: SGHAT and FQNNGV.

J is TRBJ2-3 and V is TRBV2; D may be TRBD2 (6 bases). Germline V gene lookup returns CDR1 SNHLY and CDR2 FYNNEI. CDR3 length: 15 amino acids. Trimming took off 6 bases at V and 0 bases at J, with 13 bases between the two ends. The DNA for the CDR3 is TGTGCCAGCAGCCCCTCGCGGGGTAGCACAGATACGCAGTATTTT. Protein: CASSPSRGSTDTQYF.

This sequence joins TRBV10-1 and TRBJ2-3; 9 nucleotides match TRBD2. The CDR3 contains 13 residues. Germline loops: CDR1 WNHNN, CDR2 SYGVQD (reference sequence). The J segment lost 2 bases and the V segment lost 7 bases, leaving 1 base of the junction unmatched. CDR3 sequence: CASKGLATDTQYF. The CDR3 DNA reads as TGCGCCAGCAAGGGACTAGCCACAGATACGCAGTATTTT.

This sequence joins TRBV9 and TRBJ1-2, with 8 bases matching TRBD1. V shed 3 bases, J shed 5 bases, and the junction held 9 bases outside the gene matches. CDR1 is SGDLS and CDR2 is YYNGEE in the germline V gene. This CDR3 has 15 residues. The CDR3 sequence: CASSALDRGRYGYTF. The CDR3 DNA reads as TGTGCCAGCAGCGCCTTAGACAGGGGTCGATATGGCTACACCTTC.

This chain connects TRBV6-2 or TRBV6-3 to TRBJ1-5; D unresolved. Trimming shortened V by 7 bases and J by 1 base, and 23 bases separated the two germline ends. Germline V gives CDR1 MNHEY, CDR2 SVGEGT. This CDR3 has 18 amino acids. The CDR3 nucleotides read TGTGCCAGCAAGAGAACTGGGGATGGGCAATCCAGCAATCAGCCCCAGCATTTT. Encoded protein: CASKRTGDGQSSNQPQHF.

The CDR3 is CSATRDRGINEQYF. The CDR3 coding sequence is TGCAGTGCTACCAGGGACAGGGGAATCAACGAGCAGTACTTC. The V gene is TRBV20-1, the J gene TRBJ2-7; 10 nucleotides match TRBD1. With V trimmed by 4 bases and J by 5 bases, 8 bases remained unmatched. The CDR3 covers 14 residues. Germline values: CDR1 DFQATT, CDR2 SNEGSKA (reference sequence).

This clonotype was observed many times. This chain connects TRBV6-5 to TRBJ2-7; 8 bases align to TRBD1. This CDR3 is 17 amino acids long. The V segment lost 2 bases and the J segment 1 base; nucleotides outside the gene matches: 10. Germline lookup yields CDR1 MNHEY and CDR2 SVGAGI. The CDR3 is CASSYTGRTGRSYEQYF. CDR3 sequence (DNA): TGTGCCAGCAGTTACACGGGGCGGACAGGGAGGTCCTACGAGCAGTACTTC.

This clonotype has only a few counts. The CDR3: CASSSSGQGLYGYTF. The CDR3, as DNA: TGTGCCAGCAGCTCTTCCGGACAGGGGCTCTATGGCTACACCTTC. The V and J genes are TRBV7-2 and TRBJ1-2, with 9 bases lining up with TRBD1. Germline trimming cut 4 bases from V and 4 bases from J; bases unmatched to any gene: 7. CDR3 length equals 15 residues. Germline V gene lookup returns CDR1 SGHTA and CDR2 FQGNSA.

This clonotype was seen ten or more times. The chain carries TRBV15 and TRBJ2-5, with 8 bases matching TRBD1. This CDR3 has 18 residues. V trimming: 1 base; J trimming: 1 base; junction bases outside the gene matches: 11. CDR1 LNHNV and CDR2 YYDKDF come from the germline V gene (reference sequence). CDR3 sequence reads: CATSRAQGGGIGQETQYF. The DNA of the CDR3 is TGTGCCACCAGCAGAGCACAGGGGGGTGGGATTGGCCAAGAGACCCAGTACTTC.

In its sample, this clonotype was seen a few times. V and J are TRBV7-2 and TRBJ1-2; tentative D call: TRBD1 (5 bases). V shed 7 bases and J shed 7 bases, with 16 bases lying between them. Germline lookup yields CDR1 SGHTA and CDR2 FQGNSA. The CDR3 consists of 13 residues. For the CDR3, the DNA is TGTGCCAGCACCCCGGCGGGGGTTGGTGGCTACACCTTC. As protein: CASTPAGVGGYTF. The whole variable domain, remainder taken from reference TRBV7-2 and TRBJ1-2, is GAGVSQSPSNKVTEKGKDVELRCDPISGHTALYWYRQSLGQGLEFLIYFQGNSAPDKSGLPSDRFSAERTGGSVSTLTIQRTQQEDSAVYLCASTPAGVGGYTFGSGTRLTVV.

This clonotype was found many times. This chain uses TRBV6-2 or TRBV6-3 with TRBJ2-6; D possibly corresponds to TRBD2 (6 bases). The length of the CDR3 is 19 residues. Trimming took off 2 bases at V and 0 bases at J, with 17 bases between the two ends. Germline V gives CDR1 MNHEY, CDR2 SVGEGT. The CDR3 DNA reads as TGTGCCAGCAGTTACATGTACGGGGGTACGCTCTCTGGGGCCAACGTCCTGACTTTC. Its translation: CASSYMYGGTLSGANVLTF.

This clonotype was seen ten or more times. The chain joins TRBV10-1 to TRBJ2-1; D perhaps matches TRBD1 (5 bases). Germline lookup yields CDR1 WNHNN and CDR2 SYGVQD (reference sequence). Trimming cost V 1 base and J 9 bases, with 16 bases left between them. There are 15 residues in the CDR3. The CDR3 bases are TGCGCCAGCAGTGAGTTGGCAGGGTTAATCGGTGAGCAGTTCTTC. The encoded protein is CASSELAGLIGEQFF.

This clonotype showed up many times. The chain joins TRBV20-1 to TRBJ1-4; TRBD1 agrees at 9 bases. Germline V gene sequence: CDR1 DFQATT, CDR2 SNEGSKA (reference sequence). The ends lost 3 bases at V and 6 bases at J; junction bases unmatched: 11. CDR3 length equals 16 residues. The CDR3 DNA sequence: TGCAGTGCTAGCACCCCAAACAGGGGGCGAGATGAAAAACTGTTTTTT. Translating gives CSASTPNRGRDEKLFF.

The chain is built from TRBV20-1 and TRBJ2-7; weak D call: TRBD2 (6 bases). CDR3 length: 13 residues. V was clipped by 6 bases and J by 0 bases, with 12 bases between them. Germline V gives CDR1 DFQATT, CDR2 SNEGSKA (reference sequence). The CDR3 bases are TGCAGTGCGGGAGGTGGCCCCTCCTACGAGCAGTACTTC. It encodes CSAGGGPSYEQYF.

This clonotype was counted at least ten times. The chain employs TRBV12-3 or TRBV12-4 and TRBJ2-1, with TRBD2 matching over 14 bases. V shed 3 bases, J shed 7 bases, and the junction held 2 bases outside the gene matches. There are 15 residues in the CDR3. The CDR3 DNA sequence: TGTGCCAGCAGTTTGGGGACTAGCGGGAGAAATGAGCAGTTCTTC. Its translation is CASSLGTSGRNEQFF.

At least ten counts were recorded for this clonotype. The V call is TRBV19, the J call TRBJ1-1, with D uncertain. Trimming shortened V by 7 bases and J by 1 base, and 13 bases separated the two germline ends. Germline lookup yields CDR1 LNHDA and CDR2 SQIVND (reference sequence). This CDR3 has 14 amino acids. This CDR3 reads CASKWPPPNTEAFF. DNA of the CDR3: TGTGCCAGTAAGTGGCCTCCTCCGAACACTGAAGCTTTCTTT.

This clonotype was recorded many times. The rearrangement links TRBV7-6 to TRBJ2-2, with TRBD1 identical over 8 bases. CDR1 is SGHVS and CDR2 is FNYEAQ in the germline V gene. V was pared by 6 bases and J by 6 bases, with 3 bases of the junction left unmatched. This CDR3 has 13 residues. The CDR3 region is CASSLQGAGELFF. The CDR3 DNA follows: TGTGCCAGCAGTTTACAGGGGGCCGGGGAGCTGTTTTTT.

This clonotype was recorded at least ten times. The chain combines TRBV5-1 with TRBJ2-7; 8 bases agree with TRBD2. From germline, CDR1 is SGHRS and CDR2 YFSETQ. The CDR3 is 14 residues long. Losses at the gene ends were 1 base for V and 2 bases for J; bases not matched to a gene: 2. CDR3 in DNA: TGCGCCAGCAGCTTGAGCGGGGGTGCCTACGAGCAGTACTTC. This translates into CASSLSGGAYEQYF.

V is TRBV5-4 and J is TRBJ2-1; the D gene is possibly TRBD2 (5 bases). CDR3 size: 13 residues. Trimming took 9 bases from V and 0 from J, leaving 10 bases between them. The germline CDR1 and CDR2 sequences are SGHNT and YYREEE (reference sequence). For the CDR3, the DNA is TGTGCCATGAGCGGAGGCTCCTACAATGAGCAGTTCTTC. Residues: CAMSGGSYNEQFF.

The CDR3 protein is CASSPRTGTSGYTF. In nucleotides, the CDR3 is TGCGCCAGCAGCCCCAGGACAGGGACAAGTGGCTACACCTTC. The chain has TRBV5-1 and TRBJ1-2; TRBD1 matches 8 bases. J gave up 7 bases and V 4 bases, and 9 bases lay outside the gene matches. The germline gives CDR1 SGHRS, CDR2 YFSETQ. CDR3 length: 14 amino acids.

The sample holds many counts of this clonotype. For the CDR3, the DNA is TGCGCCAGCGGATTTGACAGGGTCAATGAGCAGTTCTTC. Translated, it gives CASGFDRVNEQFF. The genes are TRBV5-1 and TRBJ2-1, with 7 positions matching TRBD1. In germline, CDR1 is SGHRS, CDR2 YFSETQ. The CDR3 has 13 amino acids. The V gene end was trimmed by 7 bases and the J gene end by 6 bases; junction bases not matched to a gene: 7.

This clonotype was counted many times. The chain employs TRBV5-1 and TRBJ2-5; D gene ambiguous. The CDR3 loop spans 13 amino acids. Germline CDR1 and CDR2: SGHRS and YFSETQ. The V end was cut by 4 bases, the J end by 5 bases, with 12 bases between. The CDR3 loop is CASSNSLGETQYF. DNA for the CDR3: TGCGCCAGCAGCAACTCACTCGGCGAGACCCAGTACTTC.

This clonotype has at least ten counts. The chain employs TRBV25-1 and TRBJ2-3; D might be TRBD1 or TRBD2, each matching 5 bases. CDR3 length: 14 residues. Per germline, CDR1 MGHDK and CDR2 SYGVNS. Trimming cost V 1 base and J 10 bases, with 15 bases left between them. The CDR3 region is CASSEWGSGNPQYF. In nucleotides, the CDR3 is TGTGCCAGCAGTGAATGGGGGTCAGGGAATCCGCAGTATTTT.